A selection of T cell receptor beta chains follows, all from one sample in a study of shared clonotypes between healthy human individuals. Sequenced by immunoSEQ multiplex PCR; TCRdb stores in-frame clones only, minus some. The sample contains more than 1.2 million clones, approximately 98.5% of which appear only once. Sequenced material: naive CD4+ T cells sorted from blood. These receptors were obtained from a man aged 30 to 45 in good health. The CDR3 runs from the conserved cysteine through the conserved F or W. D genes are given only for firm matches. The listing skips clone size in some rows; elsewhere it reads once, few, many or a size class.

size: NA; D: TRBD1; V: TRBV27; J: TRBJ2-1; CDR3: CASSTGGNVYNEQFF; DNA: TGTGCCAGCAGTACAGGGGGAAACGTCTACAATGAGCAGTTCTTC
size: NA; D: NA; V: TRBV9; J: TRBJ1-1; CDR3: CASSVAPGGNVMNTEAFF; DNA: TGTGCCAGCAGCGTAGCTCCGGGGGGCAACGTCATGAACACTGAAGCTTTCTTT
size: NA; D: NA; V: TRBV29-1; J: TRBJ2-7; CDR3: CSVKLGVGSVREQYF; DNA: TGCAGCGTGAAGTTGGGGGTGGGGTCCGTACGAGAGCAGTACTTC
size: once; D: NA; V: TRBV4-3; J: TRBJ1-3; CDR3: CASSPLRGYGNTIYF; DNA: TGCGCCAGCAGCCCATTAAGGGGGTATGGAAACACCATATATTTT
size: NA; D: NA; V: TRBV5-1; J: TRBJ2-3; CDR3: CASSLYSAGSTDTQYF; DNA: TGCGCCAGCAGCTTGTATAGCGCAGGGAGCACAGATACGCAGTATTTT
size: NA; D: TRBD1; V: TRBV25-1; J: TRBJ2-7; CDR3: CASSEGKGTGYSYEQYF; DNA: TGTGCCAGCAGTGAAGGAAAGGGGACAGGCTACTCCTACGAGCAGTACTTC
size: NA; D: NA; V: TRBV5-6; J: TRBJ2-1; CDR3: CASSLRVSSEEFF; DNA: TGTGCCAGCAGCTTGCGTGTCTCGTCAGAGGAGTTCTTC
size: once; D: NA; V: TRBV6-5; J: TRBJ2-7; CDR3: CASSPGPPSVYEQYF; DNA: TGTGCCAGCAGCCCGGGCCCCCCCTCTGTCTACGAGCAGTACTTC
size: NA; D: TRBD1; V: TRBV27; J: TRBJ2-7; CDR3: CASSLTTGTGEYF; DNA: TGTGCCAGCAGTCTAACGACCGGGACAGGGGAGTACTTC
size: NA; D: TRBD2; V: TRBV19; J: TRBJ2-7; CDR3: CASSRSSGDHEQYF; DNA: TGTGCCAGTAGTCGGTCTAGCGGGGACCACGAGCAGTACTTC
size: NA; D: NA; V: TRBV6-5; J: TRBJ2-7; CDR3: CASSYDYSYEQYF; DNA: TGTGCCAGCAGTTACGACTATTCCTACGAGCAGTACTTC
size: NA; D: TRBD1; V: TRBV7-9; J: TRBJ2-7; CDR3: CASSLLSTGGKGEQYF; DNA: TGTGCCAGCAGCTTACTATCGACAGGGGGCAAAGGAGAGCAGTACTTC
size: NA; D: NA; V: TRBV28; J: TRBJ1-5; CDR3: CASRGDLSNQPQHF; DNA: TGTGCCAGCAGGGGGGATCTTAGCAATCAGCCCCAGCATTTT
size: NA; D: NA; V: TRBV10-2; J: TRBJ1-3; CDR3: CASSESGGNTIYF; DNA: TGCGCCAGCAGTGAGTCCGGGGGGAACACCATATATTTT
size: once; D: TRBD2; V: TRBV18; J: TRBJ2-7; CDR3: CASSPLPSGSVYEQYF; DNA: TGTGCCAGCTCACCACTCCCTAGCGGGAGCGTATACGAGCAGTACTTC
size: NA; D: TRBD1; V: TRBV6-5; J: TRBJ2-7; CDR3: CASRDRDEQYF; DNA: TGTGCCAGCAGGGACAGGGACGAGCAGTACTTC
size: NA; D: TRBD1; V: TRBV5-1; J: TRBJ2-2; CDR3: CASSLNAGGNTGELFF; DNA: TGCGCCAGCAGCTTGAACGCAGGGGGAAACACCGGGGAGCTGTTTTTT
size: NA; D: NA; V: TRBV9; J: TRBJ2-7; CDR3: CASSPRGIDEQYF; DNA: TGTGCCAGCTCGCCCAGGGGAATCGACGAGCAGTACTTC
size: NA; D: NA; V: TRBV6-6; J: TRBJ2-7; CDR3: CASSFTIPSEQYF; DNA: TGTGCCAGCAGTTTTACTATCCCAAGCGAGCAGTACTTC
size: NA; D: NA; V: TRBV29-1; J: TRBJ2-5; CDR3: CSGKTTYQETQYF; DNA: TGCAGCGGAAAGACGACGTACCAAGAGACCCAGTACTTC
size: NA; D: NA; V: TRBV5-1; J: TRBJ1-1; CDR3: CASSLLGTDTEAFF; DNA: TGCGCCAGCAGCTTGTTGGGTACCGACACTGAAGCTTTCTTT
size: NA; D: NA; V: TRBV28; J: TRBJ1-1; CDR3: CASSLLGRNTEAFF; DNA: TGTGCCAGCAGTTTATTGGGGAGGAACACTGAAGCTTTCTTT
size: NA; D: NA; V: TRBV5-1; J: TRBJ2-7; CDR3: CASSLVTTSYEQYF; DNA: TGCGCCAGCAGCTTGGTGACCACCTCCTACGAGCAGTACTTC
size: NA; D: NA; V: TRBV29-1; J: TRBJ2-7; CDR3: CSVSGVAWYYEQYF; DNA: TGCAGCGTTTCAGGAGTCGCGTGGTACTACGAGCAGTACTTC
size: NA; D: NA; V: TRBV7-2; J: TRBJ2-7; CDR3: CASSSLWDSYEQYF; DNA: TGTGCCAGCAGCTCCCTATGGGACTCCTACGAGCAGTACTTC
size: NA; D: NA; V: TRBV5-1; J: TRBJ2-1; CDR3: CASSAGLLNYNEQFF; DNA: TGCGCCAGCAGCGCGGGACTCCTAAACTACAATGAGCAGTTCTTC
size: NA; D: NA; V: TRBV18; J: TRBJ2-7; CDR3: CASSRAGTMYEQYF; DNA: TGTGCCAGCTCCCGCGCCGGGACAATGTACGAGCAGTACTTC
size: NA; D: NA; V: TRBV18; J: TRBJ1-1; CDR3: CASSPPGRTEAFF; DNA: TGTGCCAGCTCACCACCGGGGAGGACTGAAGCTTTCTTT
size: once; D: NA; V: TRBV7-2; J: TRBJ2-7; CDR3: CASSSLGRPIEGLGNEQYF; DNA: TGTGCCAGCAGCTCCCTGGGTCGGCCCATTGAGGGACTCGGTAACGAGCAGTACTTC
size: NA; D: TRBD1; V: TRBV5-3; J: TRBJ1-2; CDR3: CARSLGTEKPSRGYGYTF; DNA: TGTGCCAGAAGCTTGGGGACGGAAAAACCGTCCAGGGGGTATGGCTACACCTTC
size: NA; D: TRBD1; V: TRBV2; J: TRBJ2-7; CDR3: CASSRTSGQSYEQYF; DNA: TGTGCCAGCAGCCGAACCTCGGGACAGAGCTACGAGCAGTACTTC
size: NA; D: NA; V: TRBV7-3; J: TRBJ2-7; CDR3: CASSPTPSYEQYF; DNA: TGTGCCAGCAGCCCTACTCCGTCCTACGAGCAGTACTTC
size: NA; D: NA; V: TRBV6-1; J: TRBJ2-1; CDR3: CASSRASASYNEQFF; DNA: TGTGCCAGCTCGCGGGCTAGCGCCTCCTACAATGAGCAGTTCTTC
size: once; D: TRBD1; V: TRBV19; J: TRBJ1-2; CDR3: CASSPYSGQGNYGYTF; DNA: TGTGCCAGTAGCCCCTACTCGGGACAGGGTAACTATGGCTACACCTTC
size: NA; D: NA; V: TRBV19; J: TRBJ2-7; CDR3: CASSITSTGIYEQYF; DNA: TGTGCCAGTAGTATAACCTCTACAGGGATCTACGAGCAGTACTTC
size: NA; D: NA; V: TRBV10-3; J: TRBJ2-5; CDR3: CAISAGYRETQYF; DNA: TGTGCCATCAGTGCGGGGTATAGGGAGACCCAGTACTTC
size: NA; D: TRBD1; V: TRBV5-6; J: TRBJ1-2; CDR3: CASSPRTGPQSGPYGYTF; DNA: TGTGCCAGCAGCCCTAGGACAGGACCTCAGAGTGGCCCCTATGGCTACACCTTC
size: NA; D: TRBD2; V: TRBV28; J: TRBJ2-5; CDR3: CASSLGRMAGGGQETQYF; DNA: TGTGCCAGCAGTTTGGGGAGGATGGCGGGAGGAGGGCAAGAGACCCAGTACTTC
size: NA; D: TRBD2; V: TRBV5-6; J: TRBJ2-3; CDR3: CASSPGLAGGTDTQYF; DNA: TGTGCCAGCAGCCCGGGACTAGCGGGGGGCACAGATACGCAGTATTTT
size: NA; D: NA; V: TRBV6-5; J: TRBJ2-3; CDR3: CASSYNGGSTDTQYF; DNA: TGTGCCAGCAGTTACAACGGGGGTAGCACAGATACGCAGTATTTT
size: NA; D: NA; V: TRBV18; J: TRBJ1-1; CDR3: CASSPLSQGLVPEAFF; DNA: TGTGCCAGCTCACCACTTTCTCAGGGCCTTGTCCCTGAAGCTTTCTTT
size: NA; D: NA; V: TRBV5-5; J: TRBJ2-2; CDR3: CASSLLYTGELFF; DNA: TGTGCCAGCAGCTTGCTCTACACCGGGGAGCTGTTTTTT
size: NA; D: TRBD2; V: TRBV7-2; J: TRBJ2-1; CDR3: CASIKLLAGNNEQFF; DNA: TGTGCCAGCATCAAGTTACTAGCGGGAAACAATGAGCAGTTCTTC
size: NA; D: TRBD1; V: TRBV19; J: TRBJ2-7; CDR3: CATRTGSSYEQYF; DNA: TGTGCCACCCGGACAGGGAGCTCCTACGAGCAGTACTTC
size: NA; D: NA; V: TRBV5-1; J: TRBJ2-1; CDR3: CASSERPGTPNEQFF; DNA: TGCGCCAGCAGCGAGCGGCCCGGGACTCCCAATGAGCAGTTCTTC
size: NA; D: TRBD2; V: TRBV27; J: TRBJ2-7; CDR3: CASSQKAGITYEQYF; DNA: TGTGCCAGCAGTCAGAAAGCGGGGATTACCTACGAGCAGTACTTC
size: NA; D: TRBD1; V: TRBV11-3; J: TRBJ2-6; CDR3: CASSSGQGTSGANVLTF; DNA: TGTGCCAGCAGCTCGGGACAGGGCACATCTGGGGCCAACGTCCTGACTTTC